The clone carrying this T cell receptor beta chain appeared once. As yet, its antigen is unknown. This sample is drawn from a study of chemoradiotherapy in HPV16-positive cancers. Whole-study results and caveats: Functional assays defining HPV-specific T cells used only a couple of HPV16-positive patients. Non-HPV-specific T cells did not expand in tumors during treatment, whereas candidate HPV-specific clones and E7-related motifs did.

Clones were read by immunoSEQ multiplex PCR, and TCRdb kept only the in-frame ones, dropping some. This sample has roughly 3,600 clones, with around 79% found just once. Trimming shortened V by 6 bases and J by 0 bases, and 8 bases separated the two germline ends. Germline loops: CDR1 MNHEY, CDR2 SVGAGI. The CDR3 length is 14 residues. The receptor's source is a human donor with HPV-associated anogenital cancer. Sampling was performed from a patient who underwent chemoradiotherapy. The chain joins TRBV6-5 to TRBJ1-4, with D hard to call. DNA of the CDR3: TGTGCCAGCAGGCCCAGCGCAACTAATGAAAAACTGTTTTTT. It yields the protein CASRPSATNEKLFF.